This T cell receptor beta chain was identified in a study of blood T cells in healthy people across ages. The CDR3 has 11 amino acids. The germline CDR1 and CDR2 sequences are SQVTM and ANQGSEA. Combining a sample-barcoded 5' primer with a J-beta primer mix, a second PCR ran for 7 to 11 cycles. TCRdb re-called the 5' RACE reads through MiXCR, storing one row per CDR3 protein. Among 650,000 to 900,000 distinct CDR3 sequences listed, around 68% were seen once. This receptor was obtained from a man aged 25-45 years in good health. The J gene is TRBJ2-5, the V gene TRBV29-1; D not certain. The J call may be faulty, since TRBJ2-7 better matches the DNA end. The sample consisted of blood. The CDR3 here is CSVVSRYEQYF. The DNA for the CDR3 is TGCAGCGTTGTTAGTCGGTACGAGCAGTACTTC.